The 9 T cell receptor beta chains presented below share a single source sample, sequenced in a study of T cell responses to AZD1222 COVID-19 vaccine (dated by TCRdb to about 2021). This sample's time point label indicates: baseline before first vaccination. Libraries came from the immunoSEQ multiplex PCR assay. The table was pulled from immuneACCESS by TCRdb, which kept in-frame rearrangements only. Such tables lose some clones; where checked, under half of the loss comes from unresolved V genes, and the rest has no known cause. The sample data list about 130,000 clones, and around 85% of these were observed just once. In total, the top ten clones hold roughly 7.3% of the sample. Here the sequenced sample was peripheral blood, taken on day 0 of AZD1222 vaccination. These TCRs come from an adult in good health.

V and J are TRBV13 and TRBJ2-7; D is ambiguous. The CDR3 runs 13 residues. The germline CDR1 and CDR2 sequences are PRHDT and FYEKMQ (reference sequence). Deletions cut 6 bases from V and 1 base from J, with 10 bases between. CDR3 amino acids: CASSLLGSYEQYF. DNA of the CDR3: TGTGCCAGCAGTCTCCTAGGGTCCTACGAGCAGTACTTC.

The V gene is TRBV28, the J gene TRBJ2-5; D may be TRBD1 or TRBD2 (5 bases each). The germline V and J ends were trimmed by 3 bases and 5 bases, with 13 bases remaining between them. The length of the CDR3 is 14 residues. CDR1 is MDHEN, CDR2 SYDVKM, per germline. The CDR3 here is CASSLFGTLETQYF. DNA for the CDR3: TGTGCCAGCAGTTTGTTTGGGACGTTGGAGACCCAGTACTTC.

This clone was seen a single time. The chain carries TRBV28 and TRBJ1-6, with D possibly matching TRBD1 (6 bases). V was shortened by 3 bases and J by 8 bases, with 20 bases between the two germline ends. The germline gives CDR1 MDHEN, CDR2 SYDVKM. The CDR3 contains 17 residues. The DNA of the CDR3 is TGTGCCAGCAGTTTGCCGATGACAGGTGCCGATGATTCACCCCTCCACTTT. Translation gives CASSLPMTGADDSPLHF.

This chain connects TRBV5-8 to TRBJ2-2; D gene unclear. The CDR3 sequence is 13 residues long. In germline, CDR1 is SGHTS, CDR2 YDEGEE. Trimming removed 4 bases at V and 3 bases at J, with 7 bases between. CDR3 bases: TGTGCCAGCAGCCTCGGATACACCGGGGAGCTGTTTTTT. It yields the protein CASSLGYTGELFF.

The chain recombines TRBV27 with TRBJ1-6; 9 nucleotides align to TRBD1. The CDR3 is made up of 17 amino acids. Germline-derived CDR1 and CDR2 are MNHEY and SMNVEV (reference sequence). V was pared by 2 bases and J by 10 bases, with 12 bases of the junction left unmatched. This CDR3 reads CASSLLGQGIGGSPLHF. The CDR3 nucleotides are TGTGCCAGCAGTTTACTGGGACAGGGAATCGGCGGGTCACCCCTCCACTTT.

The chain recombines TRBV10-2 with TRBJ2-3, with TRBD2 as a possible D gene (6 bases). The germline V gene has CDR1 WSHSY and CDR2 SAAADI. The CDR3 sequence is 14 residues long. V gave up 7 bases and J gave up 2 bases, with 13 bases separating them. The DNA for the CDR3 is TGCGCCAGCACGCGGGACTGGCACACAGATACGCAGTATTTT. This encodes CASTRDWHTDTQYF.

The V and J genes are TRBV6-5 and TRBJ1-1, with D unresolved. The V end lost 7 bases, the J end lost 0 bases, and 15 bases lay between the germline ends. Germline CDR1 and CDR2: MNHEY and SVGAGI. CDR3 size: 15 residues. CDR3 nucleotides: TGTGCCAGCACCGGGTGGCGTTTTTTGAACACTGAAGCTTTCTTT. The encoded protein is CASTGWRFLNTEAFF.

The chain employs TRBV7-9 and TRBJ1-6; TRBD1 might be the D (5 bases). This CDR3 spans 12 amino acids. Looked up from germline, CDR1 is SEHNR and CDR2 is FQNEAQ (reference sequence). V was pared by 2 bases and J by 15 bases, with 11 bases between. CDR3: CASSLIGQGLHF. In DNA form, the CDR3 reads TGTGCCAGCAGCTTAATCGGGCAGGGCCTCCACTTT. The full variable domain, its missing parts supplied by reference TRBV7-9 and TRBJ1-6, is DTGVSQNPRHKITKRGQNVTFRCDPISEHNRLYWYRQTLGQGPEFLTYFQNEAQLEKSRLLSDRFSAERPKGSFSTLEIQRTEQGDSAMYLCASSLIGQGLHFGNGTRLTVT.

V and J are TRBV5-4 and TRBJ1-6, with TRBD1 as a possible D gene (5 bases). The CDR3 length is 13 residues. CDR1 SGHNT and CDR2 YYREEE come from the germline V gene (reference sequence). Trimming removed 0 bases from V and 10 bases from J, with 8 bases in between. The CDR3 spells CASSLGGGSPLHF. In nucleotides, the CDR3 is TGTGCCAGCAGCTTGGGGGGCGGGTCACCCCTCCACTTT.